This T cell receptor beta chain was sequenced in a study of blood T cell repertoires in COVID-19. As for the study in general: Some COVID-19 samples were acute and others convalescent; all came from the United States, Italy and Spain. In each case, the material was cDNA or gDNA derived from T cells, B-cell-depleted T cells, or PBMCs.

Methods used by the authors: Scientists estimated how many nucleated cells there were by amplifying reference gene primers. Some clones are missing from TCRdb's copy, which holds only in-frame ones; the method was immunoSEQ multiplex PCR. The V and J calls and clone size were taken over from that table, and D and trimming were inferred from the DNA. The data contain about 85,000 clones, approximately 89% of them singletons. The CDR3 loop spans 15 amino acids. V was cut by 4 bases and J by 2 bases, with 13 bases left in between. Germline V gives CDR1 MNHNY, CDR2 SVGAGI (reference sequence). The receptor was derived from a middle-aged man with acute or convalescent COVID-19. The V call is TRBV6-6, the J call TRBJ2-3, with D maybe TRBD1 (6 bases). Sequenced: peripheral blood. CDR3: CASSWGPSSTDTQYF. Written as DNA, the CDR3 is TGTGCCAGCAGTTGGGGGCCGTCATCCACAGATACGCAGTATTTT.